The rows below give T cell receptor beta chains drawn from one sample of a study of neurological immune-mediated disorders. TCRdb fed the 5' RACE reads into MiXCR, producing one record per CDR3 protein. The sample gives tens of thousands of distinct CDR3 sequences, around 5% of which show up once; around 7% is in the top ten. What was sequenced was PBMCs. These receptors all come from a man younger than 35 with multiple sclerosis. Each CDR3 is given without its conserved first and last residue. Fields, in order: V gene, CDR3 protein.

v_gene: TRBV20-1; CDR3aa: SARVRSWTSATFGTGELF
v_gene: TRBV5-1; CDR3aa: ASSWDRGQETQY
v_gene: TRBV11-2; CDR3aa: ASSLIEDQPQN
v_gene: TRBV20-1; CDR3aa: SASDSYEQY
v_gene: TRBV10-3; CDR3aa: AITGGTSENEQF
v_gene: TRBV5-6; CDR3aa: ASSFIRRGYNEQF
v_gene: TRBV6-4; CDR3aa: ASSEGSESPLH
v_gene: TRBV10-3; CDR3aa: AISESTGSPYEQY
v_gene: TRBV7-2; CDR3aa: ASRLYNEQF
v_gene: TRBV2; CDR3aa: ASRPGASVTYNEQF
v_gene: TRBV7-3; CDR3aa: ASSLRGPGNTEAF
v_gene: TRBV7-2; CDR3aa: ASRGPGQGYNEQF
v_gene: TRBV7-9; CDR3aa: ASSSLGAYEQY
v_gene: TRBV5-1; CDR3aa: ASSIASPSTDTQY
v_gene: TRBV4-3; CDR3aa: ASSQEAGWATDTQY
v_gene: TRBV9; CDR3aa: ASSATGQWQPQN
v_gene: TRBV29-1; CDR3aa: SVARTGLLDNEQF
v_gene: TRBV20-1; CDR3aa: SARPDRNQPQH
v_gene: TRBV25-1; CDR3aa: ASSEAGTGTNSPLN
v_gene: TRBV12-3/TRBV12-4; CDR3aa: ASSPGAGTDGELF
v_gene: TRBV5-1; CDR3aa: ASSLNPGGYGYT
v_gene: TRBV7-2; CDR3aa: ASSFNLKDYEQY
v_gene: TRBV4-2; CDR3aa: ASSPNQGTEAF
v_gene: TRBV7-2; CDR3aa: ASSPTGTSGRRQF
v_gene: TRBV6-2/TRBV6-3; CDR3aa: ASRDRRHEQY
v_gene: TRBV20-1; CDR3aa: SARVGSYNEQF
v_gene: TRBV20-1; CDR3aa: SARESSGGSTGELF
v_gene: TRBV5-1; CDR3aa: ASSLSPSGREVYNEQF
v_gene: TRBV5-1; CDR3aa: ASSSGTATDTQY
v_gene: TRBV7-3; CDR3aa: ASSRTDSYEQY